The rows below give T cell receptor beta chains drawn from one sample of a study of spatial heterogeneity in lung cancer. TCRdb reprocessed the 5' RACE reads with MiXCR, giving one entry per CDR3 protein. This table has about 27,000 distinct CDR3 sequences, roughly 6.9% appearing once. The sample consisted of lung tumor tissue, taken at surgery. The receptors come from a male donor with early-stage non-small cell lung cancer. Each CDR3 is given with its conserved first and last residue. The order of the fields is CDR3 protein, CDR3 DNA, V gene, clone size, D gene, J gene. The D gene is left open where the match is weak. Size values are once, few and many counts, or a class for expanded clones, and some rows have none.

CDR3: CASSQAGGSSYNSPLHF; DNA: TGTGCCAGCAGCCAAGCTGGGGGGAGCTCCTATAATTCACCCCTCCACTTT; V: TRBV3-1; size: -; D: -; J: TRBJ1-6
CDR3: CANIQGGYTDTQYF; DNA: TGTGCCAACATCCAGGGCGGATACACAGATACGCAGTATTTT; V: TRBV7-2; size: -; D: -; J: TRBJ2-3
CDR3: CASSQEIGYEQYF; DNA: TGCGCCAGCAGCCAAGAAATAGGGTACGAGCAGTACTTC; V: TRBV4-1; size: few; D: -; J: TRBJ2-7
CDR3: CASSHPGAEAFF; DNA: TGTGCCAGCAGTCACCCGGGCGCTGAAGCTTTCTTT; V: TRBV6-5; size: many; D: -; J: TRBJ1-1
CDR3: CASSILNQPQHF; DNA: TGTGCCAGCAGTATCCTCAATCAGCCCCAGCATTTT; V: TRBV28; size: many; D: -; J: TRBJ1-5
CDR3: CSVDGGPSSGANVLTF; DNA: TGCAGCGTTGACGGGGGGCCTAGCTCTGGGGCCAACGTCCTGACTTTC; V: TRBV29-1; size: few; D: -; J: TRBJ2-6
CDR3: CASSYDGQRGYTF; DNA: TGTGCCAGCAGTTACGACGGGCAGCGGGGCTACACCTTC; V: TRBV6-5; size: many; D: -; J: TRBJ1-2
CDR3: CASSQDTGVNEKLFF; DNA: TGCGCCAGCAGCCAAGATACGGGGGTTAATGAAAAACTGTTTTTT; V: TRBV4-3; size: -; D: -; J: TRBJ1-4
CDR3: CASSQDSGFHQPQHF; DNA: TGCGCCAGCAGCCAAGATTCCGGGTTCCATCAGCCCCAGCATTTT; V: TRBV4-3; size: few; D: -; J: TRBJ1-5
CDR3: CASSFGRADTGELFF; DNA: TGCGCCAGCAGCTTCGGCAGGGCGGACACCGGGGAGCTGTTTTTT; V: TRBV5-1; size: few; D: -; J: TRBJ2-2
CDR3: CASSPNTGGEDEKLFF; DNA: TGCGCCAGCAGCCCAAATACAGGGGGCGAAGATGAAAAACTGTTTTTT; V: TRBV5-1; size: many; D: TRBD1; J: TRBJ1-4
CDR3: CASSLVQTGYYNEQFF; DNA: TGTGCCAGCAGCCTCGTTCAGACAGGTTACTACAATGAGCAGTTCTTC; V: TRBV11-2; size: many; D: -; J: TRBJ2-1
CDR3: CASRGANQPQHF; DNA: TGTGCCAGCAGGGGGGCCAATCAGCCCCAGCATTTT; V: TRBV6-2/TRBV6-3; size: -; D: -; J: TRBJ1-5
CDR3: CSARILAGAYEQYF; DNA: TGCAGTGCTAGAATCCTAGCGGGGGCCTACGAGCAGTACTTC; V: TRBV20-1; size: many; D: TRBD2; J: TRBJ2-7
CDR3: CASSSGLFITGELFF; DNA: TGTGCCAGCAGTTCAGGACTCTTTATCACCGGGGAGCTGTTTTTT; V: TRBV28; size: many; D: -; J: TRBJ2-2
CDR3: CASSRTSGGLYPGTQYF; DNA: TGTGCCAGCAGCCGGACTAGCGGGGGGCTCTACCCGGGGACCCAGTACTTC; V: TRBV12-3/TRBV12-4; size: many; D: TRBD2; J: TRBJ2-5
CDR3: CASSQRGEGTQYF; DNA: TGTGCCAGCAGCCAACGTGGAGAAGGGACCCAGTACTTC; V: TRBV3-1; size: many; D: -; J: TRBJ2-5
CDR3: CASSAALRTDTQYF; DNA: TGTGCCAGCAGCGCTGCCTTAAGGACAGATACGCAGTATTTT; V: TRBV2; size: many; D: -; J: TRBJ2-3
CDR3: CASSQETPGPQHF; DNA: TGTGCCAGCAGCCAAGAGACACCGGGACCCCAGCATTTT; V: TRBV3-1; size: -; D: -; J: TRBJ1-5
CDR3: CAIRGTSGGLDTQYF; DNA: TGTGCCATCAGGGGGACTAGCGGGGGACTAGATACGCAGTATTTT; V: TRBV10-3; size: -; D: TRBD2; J: TRBJ2-3
CDR3: CASSNGAEVGETQYF; DNA: TGTGCCAGCAGCAATGGTGCTGAGGTTGGGGAGACCCAGTACTTC; V: TRBV5-4; size: few; D: -; J: TRBJ2-5
CDR3: CASSPGGDNNEQFF; DNA: TGTGCCAGCTCACCTGGGGGGGACAACAATGAGCAGTTCTTC; V: TRBV18; size: many; D: -; J: TRBJ2-1
CDR3: CASSSRVNTEAFF; DNA: TGTGCCAGCAGCTCCCGAGTGAACACTGAAGCTTTCTTT; V: TRBV7-2; size: -; D: -; J: TRBJ1-1
CDR3: CATSRLGQTEQYF; DNA: TGTGCCACCTCGCGTCTGGGACAGACCGAGCAGTACTTC; V: TRBV6-5; size: many; D: TRBD1; J: TRBJ2-7
CDR3: CAISQGKRNTGELFF; DNA: TGTGCCATCAGTCAGGGAAAGAGGAACACCGGGGAGCTGTTTTTT; V: TRBV10-3; size: few; D: -; J: TRBJ2-2
CDR3: CASSPNGQSQETQYF; DNA: TGTGCCAGCTCACCGAACGGACAGAGCCAAGAGACCCAGTACTTC; V: TRBV18; size: -; D: -; J: TRBJ2-5
CDR3: CASRREGTGAVSGYTF; DNA: TGCGCCAGCAGGAGAGAGGGGACAGGGGCGGTTTCTGGCTACACCTTC; V: TRBV4-3; size: many; D: TRBD1; J: TRBJ1-2
CDR3: CAKQGNSETQYF; DNA: TGCGCCAAACAGGGGAATTCAGAGACCCAGTACTTC; V: TRBV5-1; size: many; D: TRBD1; J: TRBJ2-5
CDR3: CSASRLDQGSEQFF; DNA: TGCAGTGCTTCTCGACTAGATCAGGGTAGTGAGCAGTTCTTC; V: TRBV20-1; size: medium-sized; D: -; J: TRBJ2-1
CDR3: CASSVAPRGGDTEAFF; DNA: TGTGCCAGCAGCGTAGCTCCCAGGGGCGGCGACACTGAAGCTTTCTTT; V: TRBV9; size: -; D: -; J: TRBJ1-1
CDR3: CASSQDGTGLSATDTQYF; DNA: TGCGCCAGCAGCCAAGATGGGACAGGGTTGAGCGCCACAGATACGCAGTATTTT; V: TRBV4-3; size: many; D: TRBD1; J: TRBJ2-3
CDR3: CASSTTGVGQYF; DNA: TGTGCCAGCAGTACTACAGGGGTAGGGCAGTACTTC; V: TRBV2; size: -; D: TRBD1; J: TRBJ2-7
CDR3: CASSYDGINEKLFF; DNA: TGTGCCAGCAGTTACGACGGGATTAATGAAAAACTGTTTTTT; V: TRBV6-5; size: few; D: -; J: TRBJ1-4
CDR3: CASSIGVRIITGELFF; DNA: TGTGCCAGTAGTATCGGGGTTAGGATTATCACCGGGGAGCTGTTTTTT; V: TRBV19; size: few; D: -; J: TRBJ2-2
CDR3: CASSLQGRDTQYF; DNA: TGCGCCAGCAGCTTACAGGGGAGAGATACGCAGTATTTT; V: TRBV5-1; size: many; D: TRBD1; J: TRBJ2-3
CDR3: CASSSGSGDTEAFF; DNA: TGTGCCAGCTCATCGGGAAGCGGGGACACTGAAGCTTTCTTT; V: TRBV18; size: -; D: -; J: TRBJ1-1
CDR3: CAGGGGPNEQFF; DNA: TGTGCCGGGGGAGGGGGACCCAATGAGCAGTTCTTC; V: TRBV2; size: many; D: -; J: TRBJ2-1
CDR3: CASSEFWGYEQYF; DNA: TGTGCCAGCAGTGAATTTTGGGGTTACGAGCAGTACTTC; V: TRBV25-1; size: many; D: -; J: TRBJ2-7
CDR3: CSARWLAGPTDTQYF; DNA: TGCAGTGCTAGATGGCTAGCGGGGCCCACAGATACGCAGTATTTT; V: TRBV20-1; size: many; D: TRBD2; J: TRBJ2-3
CDR3: CASSFYGRERTNEKLFF; DNA: TGTGCCAGCAGCTTCTATGGCAGGGAAAGAACTAATGAAAAACTGTTTTTT; V: TRBV5-6; size: few; D: -; J: TRBJ1-4
CDR3: CASSSQGGYEQYF; DNA: TGCGCCAGCAGCTCCCAGGGGGGCTACGAGCAGTACTTC; V: TRBV5-1; size: many; D: -; J: TRBJ2-7
CDR3: CASSQLSGLSNNEQFF; DNA: TGTGCCAGCAGCCAGCTAAGCGGGCTATCTAACAATGAGCAGTTCTTC; V: TRBV3-1; size: -; D: -; J: TRBJ2-1
CDR3: CASSLGQRQSSYNEQFF; DNA: TGTGCCAGCAGCTTGGGGCAGCGTCAGAGCTCCTACAATGAGCAGTTCTTC; V: TRBV7-2; size: few; D: -; J: TRBJ2-1
CDR3: CASSKVLGGYEQYF; DNA: TGTGCCAGCAGCAAAGTCCTCGGGGGCTACGAGCAGTACTTC; V: TRBV14; size: -; D: -; J: TRBJ2-7
CDR3: CASSLLEETQYF; DNA: TGTGCCAGCAGTTTATTGGAAGAGACCCAGTACTTC; V: TRBV28; size: many; D: -; J: TRBJ2-5
CDR3: CSARAGGSDTQYF; DNA: TGCAGTGCGCGAGCGGGGGGATCAGATACGCAGTATTTT; V: TRBV20-1; size: many; D: TRBD2; J: TRBJ2-3
CDR3: CASSQEGSNQPQHF; DNA: TGTGCCAGCAGCCAAGAAGGGAGCAATCAGCCCCAGCATTTT; V: TRBV3-1; size: few; D: -; J: TRBJ1-5
CDR3: CASSLLAGGPRQFF; DNA: TGTGCCAGCAGCTTACTAGCGGGGGGGCCTCGGCAGTTCTTC; V: TRBV27; size: few; D: TRBD2; J: TRBJ2-1
CDR3: CASSLGQGSNSPLHF; DNA: TGTGCCAGCAGCCTCGGACAGGGCAGCAATTCACCCCTCCACTTT; V: TRBV3-1; size: many; D: TRBD1; J: TRBJ1-6
CDR3: CASSSWNEQFF; DNA: TGTGCCAGCAGCTCCTGGAATGAGCAGTTCTTC; V: TRBV7-2; size: many; D: -; J: TRBJ2-1